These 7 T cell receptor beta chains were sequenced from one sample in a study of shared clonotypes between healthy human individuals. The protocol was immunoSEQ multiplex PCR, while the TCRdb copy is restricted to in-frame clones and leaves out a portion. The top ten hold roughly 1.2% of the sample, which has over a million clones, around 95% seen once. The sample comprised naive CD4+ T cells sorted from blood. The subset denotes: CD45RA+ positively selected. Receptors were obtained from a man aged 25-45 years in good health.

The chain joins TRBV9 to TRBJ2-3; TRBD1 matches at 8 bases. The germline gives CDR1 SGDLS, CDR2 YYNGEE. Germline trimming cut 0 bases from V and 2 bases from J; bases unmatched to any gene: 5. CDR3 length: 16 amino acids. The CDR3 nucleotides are TGTGCCAGCAGCGTAGGGGTGGACAGGGCCACAGATACGCAGTATTTT. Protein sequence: CASSVGVDRATDTQYF.

DNA for the CDR3: TGTGCCAGCGGAGGGGCATCGCGGCTCTATGGCTACACCTTC. Amino acids: CASGGASRLYGYTF. This chain joins TRBV6-5 and TRBJ1-2; maybe TRBD1 (5 bases). V lost 8 bases, J lost 4 bases, and 17 bases lay in between. CDR1 and CDR2 (germline): MNHEY, SVGAGI. The CDR3 runs to 14 residues.

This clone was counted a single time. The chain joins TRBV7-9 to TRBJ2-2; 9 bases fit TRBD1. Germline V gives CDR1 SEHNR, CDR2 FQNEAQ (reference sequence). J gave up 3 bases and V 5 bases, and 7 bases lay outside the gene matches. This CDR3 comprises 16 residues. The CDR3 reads CASSEPGQGYTGELFF. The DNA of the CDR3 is TGTGCCAGCAGCGAGCCGGGACAGGGATACACCGGGGAGCTGTTTTTT.

The CDR3 DNA sequence: TGTGCCAGCTCACCTACGATAGGGGACTACCAAGAGACCCAGTACTTC. Amino acid sequence: CASSPTIGDYQETQYF. The rearrangement links TRBV18 to TRBJ2-5; a possible D gene is TRBD2 (6 bases). This CDR3 is built from 16 residues. The V gene's germline CDR1 is KGHSH and CDR2 LQKENI. V was cut by 3 bases and J by 0 bases, with 14 bases left in between. Using reference TRBV18 and TRBJ2-5 for the parts outside the CDR3, the full variable domain is NAGVMQNPRHLVRRRGQEARLRCSPMKGHSHVYWYRQLPEEGLKFMVYLQKENIIDESGMPKERFSAEFPKEGPSILRIQQVVRGDSAAYFCASSPTIGDYQETQYFGPGTRLLVL.

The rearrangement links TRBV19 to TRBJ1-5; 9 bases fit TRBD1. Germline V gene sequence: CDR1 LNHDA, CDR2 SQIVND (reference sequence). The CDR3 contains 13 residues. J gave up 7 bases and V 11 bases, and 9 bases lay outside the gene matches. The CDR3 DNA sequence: TGTGCCTGGTACAGGGGGCGAAGACAGCCCCAGCATTTT. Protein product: CAWYRGRRQPQHF.

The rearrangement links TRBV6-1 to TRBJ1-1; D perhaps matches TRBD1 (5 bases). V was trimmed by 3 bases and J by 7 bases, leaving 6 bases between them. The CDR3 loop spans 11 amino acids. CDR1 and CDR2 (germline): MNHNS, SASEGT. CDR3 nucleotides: TGTGCCAGCAGTGACAGGGTTGAAGCTTTCTTT. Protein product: CASSDRVEAFF.

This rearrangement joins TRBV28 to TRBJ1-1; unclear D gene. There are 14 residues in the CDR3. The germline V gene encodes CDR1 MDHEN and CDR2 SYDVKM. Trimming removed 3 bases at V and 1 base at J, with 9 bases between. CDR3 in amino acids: CASSFNRRNTEAFF. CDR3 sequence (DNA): TGTGCCAGCAGTTTTAATCGGAGGAACACTGAAGCTTTCTTT. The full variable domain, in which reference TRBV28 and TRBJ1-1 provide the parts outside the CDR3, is DVKVTQSSRYLVKRTGEKVFLECVQDMDHENMFWYRQDPGLGLRLIYFSYDVKMKEKGDIPEGYSVSREKKERFSLILESASTNQTSMYLCASSFNRRNTEAFFGQGTRLTVV.